Sequencing of this T cell receptor (beta chain) was carried out in a study of CD8+CD57+ T cells in acquired aplastic anemia. The template used for profiling TCR beta VDJ and CDR3 was genomic DNA. TCRdb processed the reads anew with MiXCR; each CDR3 protein has one entry. The sample has more than 250,000 distinct CDR3 sequences, roughly three fifths seen once. The CDR3 is 15 amino acids. Germline lookup yields CDR1 SEHNR and CDR2 FQNEAQ (reference sequence). The ends were cut back, 5 bases at V and 3 bases at J, with 15 bases in the middle. The receptor was derived from a human donor with severe aplastic anemia or a healthy control (not recorded which). The V gene is TRBV7-9, the J gene TRBJ2-3, with a weak D call TRBD1 (5 bases). Sequencing was done on a sample of sorted CD4+, CD8+, or CD8+CD57+ T cells (not recorded which) from PBMCs. CDR3 in amino acids: CASSVGRVGTDTQYF. The CDR3 coding sequence is TGTGCCAGCAGCGTGGGCAGGGTTGGGACAGATACGCAGTATTTT.